This is a list of T cell receptor beta chains from one sample in a study of early T cells in non-severe SARS-CoV-2 infection. Each CDR3 protein gets one entry after TCRdb re-called the 5' RACE reads with MiXCR. The sample gives more than 50,000 distinct CDR3 sequences, roughly 13% of which show up once; about a tenth is in the top ten. The sequencing here drew on whole blood, taken at baseline. Receptors originate from an adult who was a healthcare worker with PCR-confirmed SARS-CoV-2 infection or an uninfected control (not recorded which). CDR3s include the opening cysteine and the closing phenylalanine or tryptophan. The order of the fields is D gene, clone size, V gene, J gene, CDR3 DNA, CDR3 protein. A D gene is named only where the DNA matches it firmly. Part of the rows lack a size; the others show once, few, many or a class for expanded clones.

NA	many	TRBV7-2	TRBJ1-6	TGTGCCAGCAGCCCGCGGGGACCCTTGGGTTCACCCCTCCACTTT	CASSPRGPLGSPLHF
NA	NA	TRBV27	TRBJ2-1	TGTGCCAGCAGTTTAGGTGGTGGTGGTAACGAGCAGTTCTTC	CASSLGGGGNEQFF
NA	NA	TRBV29-1	TRBJ2-1	TGCAGCGTTGAAGGGACATTGGTCAACAATGAGCAGTTCTTC	CSVEGTLVNNEQFF
TRBD2	many	TRBV7-8	TRBJ2-5	TGTGCCAGCAGGGTCGGGAGGGCAGAGGAGACCCAGTACTTC	CASRVGRAEETQYF
NA	NA	TRBV25-1	TRBJ1-4	TGTGCCAGCAGTGAGACAACCGGGACTGAATATGAAAAACTGTTTTTT	CASSETTGTEYEKLFF
NA	many	TRBV29-1	TRBJ2-5	TGCAGCGTTACGGGCGGTGGGGGTCAAGAGACCCAGTACTTC	CSVTGGGGQETQYF
NA	few	TRBV4-1	TRBJ1-3	TGCGCCAGCAGCCAAAATGCGGGAAACACCATATATTTT	CASSQNAGNTIYF
NA	NA	TRBV4-2	TRBJ2-7	TGTGCCAGCAGCCAAGGGAGGCCCTCTGACGAGCAGTACTTC	CASSQGRPSDEQYF
NA	many	TRBV12-3/TRBV12-4	TRBJ1-5	TGTGCCAGCAGTGAGGTTTATAGCAATCAGCCCCAGCATTTT	CASSEVYSNQPQHF
NA	few	TRBV4-2	TRBJ2-7	TGTGCCAGCAGCCAAGAGAGTAGGGCCAAAGCCTACGAGCAGTACTTC	CASSQESRAKAYEQYF
TRBD2	NA	TRBV7-2	TRBJ2-1	TGTGCCAGCAGCTTAGAGAGCGGGAGGGAATACAATGAGCAGTTCTTC	CASSLESGREYNEQFF
NA	many	TRBV7-3	TRBJ2-5	TGTGCCAGCAGCTTAACGAGGACGTCGGAGACCCAGTACTTC	CASSLTRTSETQYF
NA	medium-sized	TRBV28	TRBJ1-5	TGTGCCGGGGGCGGAGGGAGTAGCAATCAGCCCCAGCATTTT	CAGGGGSSNQPQHF
NA	few	TRBV3-1	TRBJ1-1	TGTGCCAGCAGCCAAATCGGAGGGGGTGAAGCTTTCTTT	CASSQIGGGEAFF
NA	many	TRBV13	TRBJ2-6	TGTGCCAGCACGAAAGGGGTTTCTGGGGCCAACGTCCTGACTTTC	CASTKGVSGANVLTF
NA	few	TRBV4-1	TRBJ1-6	TGCGCCAGCAGCGACACGGGCAATTCACCCCTCCACTTT	CASSDTGNSPLHF
NA	many	TRBV20-1	TRBJ2-3	TGCAGTGCTAGAGTAGGAGCGGGTTGGTCAGATACGCAGTATTTT	CSARVGAGWSDTQYF
TRBD1	few	TRBV18	TRBJ1-1	TGTGCCAGCTCACCTGACAGGGTCGGAGCTTTCTTT	CASSPDRVGAFF
NA	few	TRBV7-2	TRBJ2-7	TGTGCCAGCAGCACCGGGACTCCACTCGTCTACGAGCAGTACTTC	CASSTGTPLVYEQYF
NA	many	TRBV7-8	TRBJ2-2	TGTGCCAGCAGCTTAGAAGGGCGTAGGACCGGGGAGCTGTTTTTT	CASSLEGRRTGELFF
NA	NA	TRBV12-5	TRBJ2-7	TGTGCTAGTGGTTTGGAAGCTAGTTTTTCCTACGAGCAGTACTTC	CASGLEASFSYEQYF
NA	many	TRBV19	TRBJ1-5	TGTGCCAGTAGTTTCCGTAGACAGGTGGGCAATCAGCCCCAGCATTTT	CASSFRRQVGNQPQHF
TRBD2	NA	TRBV6-1	TRBJ2-1	TGTGCCAGCATGTGGGAGCGGGGGGCACACGGGGAGCAGTTCTTC	CASMWERGAHGEQFF
NA	few	TRBV5-1	TRBJ2-7	TGCGCCAGCAGCTTGGAAACCGGGACACTGGTGTACGAGCAGTACTTC	CASSLETGTLVYEQYF
NA	NA	TRBV24-1	TRBJ2-7	TGTGCCACCTCCGCCTCGGGATACAACGAGCAGTACTTC	CATSASGYNEQYF
NA	few	TRBV4-2	TRBJ1-1	TGTGCCAGCAGCCAAGACAGGGATATGAACACTGAAGCTTTCTTT	CASSQDRDMNTEAFF
TRBD1	NA	TRBV14	TRBJ1-1	TGTGCCAGCAGCCAGCGACAGGGGCTGAACACTGAAGCTTTCTTT	CASSQRQGLNTEAFF
NA	NA	TRBV4-2	TRBJ2-3	TGTGCCAGCAGCCAAGCGGCGGACTCAGAGGGGGATACGCAGTATTTT	CASSQAADSEGDTQYF
NA	many	TRBV13	TRBJ1-1	TGTGCCAGCAGCTCTGATGGGAGAGGCCACACTGAAGCTTTCTTT	CASSSDGRGHTEAFF
NA	few	TRBV28	TRBJ2-2	TGTGCCAGCAGTCTCAATAAGCAGAACACCGGGGAGCTGTTTTTT	CASSLNKQNTGELFF
NA	many	TRBV20-1	TRBJ2-1	TGCAGTGCTAGCTCGCCTCCATCATTAAATGAGCAGTTCTTC	CSASSPPSLNEQFF
TRBD1	few	TRBV9	TRBJ2-3	TGTGCCAGCAGCGTACTCTCCACAGGGGGCGCAGATACGCAGTATTTT	CASSVLSTGGADTQYF
TRBD1	NA	TRBV19	TRBJ1-5	TGTGCCAGTAACCGGGACAGGGGGCTGAGGAGCAATCAGCCCCAGCATTTT	CASNRDRGLRSNQPQHF
NA	few	TRBV11-2	TRBJ2-2	TGTGCCAGCAGCCCAGTGAACACCGGGGAGCTGTTTTTT	CASSPVNTGELFF
NA	many	TRBV5-6	TRBJ2-7	TGTGCCAGCAGCTTGAGGGGGAGCTACGAGCAGTACTTC	CASSLRGSYEQYF
NA	few	TRBV3-1	TRBJ2-7	TGTGCCAGCAGCCAAGATAGGGACTACGAGCAGTACTTC	CASSQDRDYEQYF
TRBD1	many	TRBV29-1	TRBJ2-1	TGCAGCGTTGAAGGACAGGGCCTGGCGACGGGCAATGAGCAGTTCTTC	CSVEGQGLATGNEQFF
NA	NA	TRBV7-3	TRBJ2-2	TGTGCCAGCACCTCGACAGATTCCACCGGGGAGCTGTTTTTT	CASTSTDSTGELFF
NA	few	TRBV3-1	TRBJ1-3	TGTGCCAGCAGCCAGGTACACGGTACCACCTCTGAAAACACCATATATTTT	CASSQVHGTTSENTIYF
NA	few	TRBV7-8	TRBJ2-7	TGTGCCAGCAGCTTATTTTGGGGCTGGGGATCCTACGAGCAGTACTTC	CASSLFWGWGSYEQYF
NA	few	TRBV19	TRBJ1-4	TGTGCCAGTTCCGGGACATCCTATGAAAAACTGTTTTTT	CASSGTSYEKLFF
NA	many	TRBV7-3	TRBJ1-2	TGTGCCAGCAGCCCCTTTTCTGGGGGCAACTATGGCTACACCTTC	CASSPFSGGNYGYTF
NA	many	TRBV29-1	TRBJ1-2	TGCAGCGTCGATCACGGCCCGGAGTCTAACTATGGCTACACCTTC	CSVDHGPESNYGYTF
TRBD1	few	TRBV6-6	TRBJ1-4	TGTGCCATCACAGGGGCGTATAATGAAAAACTGTTTTTT	CAITGAYNEKLFF
NA	many	TRBV20-1	TRBJ1-1	TGCAGTGCTTGGGACGGAAACACTGAAGCTTTCTTT	CSAWDGNTEAFF
TRBD2	NA	TRBV12-5	TRBJ2-5	TGTGCTAGTGGTCTAGGGACTAGCGCGTACCAAGAGACCCAGTACTTC	CASGLGTSAYQETQYF
NA	NA	TRBV7-2	TRBJ2-6	TGTGCCAGCAGCGCACAGGGTACTGGGGCCAACGTCCTGACTTTC	CASSAQGTGANVLTF
NA	NA	TRBV5-1	TRBJ1-4	TGCGCCAGCAGCGTGGACACCAATGAAAAACTGTTTTTT	CASSVDTNEKLFF
NA	few	TRBV21-1	TRBJ1-2	TGTGCCAGCACCCAGCGTCCTAGTGGCTACACCTTC	CASTQRPSGYTF